Following are 25 T cell receptor beta chains from one sample sequenced in a study of OX40 agonist ivuxolimab in advanced cancers. Sequencing used immunoSEQ multiplex PCR; TCRdb keeps in-frame clones, though not all of them. The sample consists of fewer than 50,000 clones, about 92% of them appearing once. The sequencing used CD4+ or CD8+ T cells sorted from blood, collected in a trial of the OX40 agonist ivuxolimab. These receptors came from an adult with an advanced solid tumor such as melanoma, head and neck, liver or kidney cancer.

The V gene is TRBV7-7, the J gene TRBJ2-5; 8 nucleotides line up with TRBD2. The CDR3 runs 18 residues. CDR1 is SSHAT, CDR2 FNYEAQ, per germline (reference sequence). Trimming cost V 2 bases and J 2 bases; bases outside gene matches: 13. The CDR3 DNA reads as TGTGCCAGCAGCTTAACCCCGGGACTAGGGCTGATTCAAGAGACCCAGTACTTC. This encodes CASSLTPGLGLIQETQYF.

The rearrangement links TRBV29-1 to TRBJ1-2; D ambiguous. The CDR3 extends over 12 amino acids. V lost 1 base, J lost 2 bases, and 5 bases lay in between. Germline CDR1 is SQVTM and CDR2 is ANQGSEA. CDR3 residues: CSVEGQNYGYTF. The CDR3 DNA reads as TGCAGCGTTGAAGGCCAGAACTATGGCTACACCTTC. Drawing the rest from reference TRBV29-1 and TRBJ1-2, the complete variable domain is SAVISQKPSRDICQRGTSLTIQCQVDSQVTMMFWYRQQPGQSLTLIATANQGSEATYESGFVIDKFPISRPNLTFSTLTVSNMSPEDSSIYLCSVEGQNYGYTFGSGTRLTVV.

The chain uses TRBV5-4 and TRBJ2-3; 8 bases are shared with TRBD2. The CDR3 covers 16 residues. The V segment lost 0 bases and the J segment 2 bases; nucleotides outside the gene matches: 5. CDR1 and CDR2 (germline): SGHNT, YYREEE (reference sequence). DNA of the CDR3: TGTGCCAGCAGCTTGGTGGGTAGCGGGAACACAGATACGCAGTATTTT. This encodes CASSLVGSGNTDTQYF.

The chain carries TRBV13 and TRBJ1-1, with D tentatively TRBD1 (5 bases). The CDR3 loop spans 12 amino acids. Germline CDR1 PRHDT, CDR2 FYEKMQ (reference sequence). The V end lost 5 bases, the J end lost 1 base, and 5 bases lay between the germline ends. Written as DNA, the CDR3 is TGTGCCAGCAGCACAGGGAACACTGAAGCTTTCTTT. Its translation: CASSTGNTEAFF.

The rearrangement links TRBV11-1 to TRBJ2-3; no clear D gene. This CDR3 has 14 amino acids. The ends were cut back, 1 base at V and 7 bases at J, with 12 bases in the middle. The germline V gene encodes CDR1 SGHAT and CDR2 FQDESV (reference sequence). The CDR3 region is CASSLVPLPNTQYF. The DNA of the CDR3 is TGTGCCAGCAGCTTAGTCCCTCTACCAAATACGCAGTATTTT. The complete variable domain, with remaining parts taken from reference TRBV11-1 and TRBJ2-3, reads EAEVAQSPRYKITEKSQAVAFWCDPISGHATLYWYRQILGQGPELLVQFQDESVVDDSQLPKDRFSAERLKGVDSTLKIQPAELGDSAMYLCASSLVPLPNTQYFGPGTRLTVL.

The gene calls are TRBV30 and TRBJ1-5; TRBD1 is a possible D gene (6 bases). The CDR3 spans 16 residues. V was pared by 5 bases and J by 0 bases, with 17 bases between. The V gene's germline CDR1 is GTSNPN and CDR2 SVGIG (reference sequence). The CDR3 loop reads CAWVGGPNYSNQPQHF. CDR3 nucleotides: TGTGCCTGGGTCGGGGGGCCTAATTATAGCAATCAGCCCCAGCATTTT.

This rearrangement joins TRBV4-3 to TRBJ2-5, with TRBD1 matching over 8 bases. This CDR3 contains 15 residues. V gave up 0 bases and J gave up 4 bases; unmatched junction bases: 4. CDR1 LGHNA and CDR2 YSLEER come from the germline V gene. The CDR3 DNA sequence: TGCGCCAGCAGCCAAGATGGCAGGGGGCTAGAGACCCAGTACTTC. Its translation is CASSQDGRGLETQYF.

This chain links TRBV7-9 with TRBJ2-2, with TRBD2 matching 11 bases. Trimming took 5 bases from V and 1 from J; bases not matched to a gene: 3. Germline values: CDR1 SEHNR, CDR2 FQNEAQ (reference sequence). This CDR3 spans 16 amino acids. The CDR3 is CASSSLAGGNTGELFF. Here the CDR3 DNA reads TGTGCCAGCAGCAGTCTAGCGGGAGGGAACACCGGGGAGCTGTTTTTT.

CDR3 coding DNA: TGTGCCAGCACCATCGGACAATCAAATGGCTACACCTTC. Translation: CASTIGQSNGYTF. The rearrangement links TRBV7-9 to TRBJ1-2; tentative D call: TRBD1 (5 bases). Trimming cost V 7 bases and J 6 bases, with 15 bases left between them. The CDR3 loop spans 13 amino acids. Germline CDR1 SEHNR, CDR2 FQNEAQ (reference sequence).

This sequence joins TRBV4-2 and TRBJ2-3; TRBD2 is a possible D gene (6 bases). Trimming pared 4 bases from V and 0 bases from J, leaving 11 bases between. CDR1 and CDR2 (germline): LGHNA, YNFKEQ. CDR3 size: 15 residues. This chain's CDR3 is CASSPRESSTDTQYF. CDR3 DNA: TGTGCCAGCAGCCCCCGGGAGTCGAGCACAGATACGCAGTATTTT.

This clone showed up just a few times. The rearrangement joins TRBV4-1 to TRBJ2-7, with D uncertain. The CDR3 is 15 residues long. Germline CDR1 reads MGHRA; CDR2 reads YSYEKL. The V end was cut by 4 bases, the J end by 7 bases, with 20 bases between. Here the CDR3 DNA reads TGCGCCAGCAGCCCCTCCCCCCCATCCGTAGCTGAGCAGTACTTC. It codes for CASSPSPPSVAEQYF.

The CDR3 is CASSPRQDNEQFF. CDR3 nucleotides: TGTGCCAGCAGCCCTCGACAGGACAATGAGCAGTTCTTC. The chain employs TRBV11-2 and TRBJ2-1; D perhaps matches TRBD1 (6 bases). This CDR3 is 13 amino acids long. Germline lookup yields CDR1 SGHAT and CDR2 FQNNGV. V gave up 5 bases and J gave up 5 bases, with 10 bases separating them.

The chain recombines TRBV6-1 with TRBJ2-3; D is unclear. Germline values: CDR1 MNHNS, CDR2 SASEGT. Trimming pared 5 bases from V and 4 bases from J, leaving 16 bases between. This CDR3 is 15 amino acids long. The CDR3 is CASSPGPSEADTQYF. The CDR3 nucleotides read TGTGCCAGCAGTCCAGGACCCTCCGAGGCAGATACGCAGTATTTT.

This clone was recorded once. The genes are TRBV5-6 and TRBJ2-7; D remains unclear. Germline CDR1 is SGHDT and CDR2 is YYEEEE. The CDR3 sequence is 13 residues long. Trimming cost V 3 bases and J 2 bases, with 9 bases left between them. The CDR3 loop reads CASSSVGTYEQYV. The CDR3 nucleotides read TGTGCCAGCAGCTCGGTGGGAACCTACGAGCAGTACGTC.

On this clone: The germline gene is not matched at one end of the junction; a read error may be the cause. The gene calls are TRBV4-1 and TRBJ1-2; D is perhaps TRBD1 (6 bases). The germline gives CDR1 MGHRA, CDR2 YSYEKL. CDR3 size: 13 residues. The CDR3 bases are TGCGCCAGCAGGCAAGGGGGTAACTATGGCTACACCTTC. Encoded protein: CASRQGGNYGYTF.

This clone is deemed medium-sized. This rearrangement joins TRBV7-9 to TRBJ2-1, with D perhaps matching TRBD2 (5 bases). Per the germline V gene, CDR1 is SEHNR and CDR2 is FQNEAQ (reference sequence). CDR3 size: 14 residues. V lost 3 bases, J lost 7 bases, and 13 bases lay in between. CDR3 in amino acids: CASSLRSGGNEQFF. The CDR3 DNA reads as TGTGCCAGCAGCTTGAGGTCAGGCGGGAATGAGCAGTTCTTC.

This chain links TRBV30 with TRBJ1-2, with D unresolved. Trimming took off 0 bases at V and 8 bases at J, with 13 bases between the two ends. The germline CDR1 and CDR2 sequences are GTSNPN and SVGIG (reference sequence). This CDR3 is built from 13 residues. CDR3 nucleotides: TGTGCCTGGAGTGTACCGCCTGGGCGCGGCTACACCTTC. Its translation: CAWSVPPGRGYTF.

This rearrangement joins TRBV27 to TRBJ2-1, with D perhaps matching TRBD1 (6 bases). V lost 3 bases, J lost 10 bases, and 16 bases lay in between. The length of the CDR3 is 14 residues. Germline assignment: CDR1 MNHEY and CDR2 SMNVEV (reference sequence). The CDR3 spells CASSFRGSLREQFF. CDR3 in DNA: TGTGCCAGCAGTTTCAGGGGCTCTCTTAGGGAGCAGTTCTTC.

This clone was detected a few times. This chain joins TRBV5-6 and TRBJ2-7; D is perhaps TRBD1 (6 bases). Trimming removed 0 bases at V and 4 bases at J, with 14 bases between. This CDR3 is built from 15 residues. Looked up from germline, CDR1 is SGHDT and CDR2 is YYEEEE. CDR3 protein: CASSLGTDPRYEQYF. The CDR3 DNA is TGTGCCAGCAGCTTGGGGACAGACCCGCGTTACGAGCAGTACTTC.

Note on this clone: At one end the junction does not follow the germline gene, possibly because of a read error. This sequence joins TRBV19 and TRBJ2-1; TRBD2 matches at 12 bases. This CDR3 is 19 amino acids long. CDR1 LNHDA and CDR2 SQIVND come from the germline V gene (reference sequence). In DNA form, the CDR3 reads TGTGCCAGTAGTATAGGGCTAGCGGGAGGGGCTAGCTCCTACAATGGGCAGTTCTTC. It codes for CASSIGLAGGASSYNGQFF.

V and J are TRBV5-1 and TRBJ2-7, with D possibly being TRBD1 (5 bases). CDR1 SGHRS and CDR2 YFSETQ come from the germline V gene. This CDR3 contains 13 residues. V was pared by 1 base and J by 4 bases, with 9 bases between. CDR3 DNA: TGCGCCAGCAGCTTGACGGCAGGGTACGAGCAGTACTTC. It specifies CASSLTAGYEQYF.

The chain couples TRBV27 to TRBJ2-7, with D perhaps matching TRBD2 (6 bases). Germline loops: CDR1 MNHEY, CDR2 SMNVEV (reference sequence). The CDR3 covers 14 residues. Trimming cost V 5 bases and J 0 bases, with 11 bases left between them. The CDR3 loop is CASSASGPSYEQYF. The CDR3 DNA sequence: TGTGCCAGCAGTGCCAGCGGGCCCTCCTACGAGCAGTACTTC.

This chain uses TRBV4-1 with TRBJ2-1; D not certain. Between the trimmed V and J ends, which lost 3 bases and 3 bases, there was a span of 12 bases. CDR1 and CDR2 from the germline V gene are MGHRA and YSYEKL. The CDR3 contains 15 residues. CDR3 region: CASSHKNTLYNEQFF. The DNA of the CDR3 is TGCGCCAGCAGCCACAAGAATACCCTCTACAATGAGCAGTTCTTC.

In DNA form, the CDR3 reads TGTGCCAGTACCCCTTTCGGAGAGAACACTGAAGCTTTCTTT. Translating it yields CASTPFGENTEAFF. V gene TRBV19 combines with J gene TRBJ1-1; no firm D call. From germline, CDR1 is LNHDA and CDR2 SQIVND (reference sequence). V was clipped by 7 bases and J by 1 base, with 13 bases between them. The length of the CDR3 is 14 residues. The full variable domain, its missing parts supplied by reference TRBV19 and TRBJ1-1, is DGGITQSPKYLFRKEGQNVTLSCEQNLNHDAMYWYRQDPGQGLRLIYYSQIVNDFQKGDIAEGYSVSREKKESFPLTVTSAQKNPTAFYLCASTPFGENTEAFFGQGTRLTVV.

The rearrangement links TRBV19 to TRBJ1-5; the match to TRBD1 covers 10 bases. Looked up from germline, CDR1 is LNHDA and CDR2 is SQIVND (reference sequence). V was clipped by 3 bases and J by 2 bases; unmatched bases: 7. The CDR3 sequence is 17 residues long. The CDR3: CASSIRAGTGGNQPQHF. The CDR3 DNA follows: TGTGCCAGTAGTATTAGGGCGGGGACAGGGGGCAATCAGCCCCAGCATTTT. Drawing the rest from reference TRBV19 and TRBJ1-5, the complete variable domain is DGGITQSPKYLFRKEGQNVTLSCEQNLNHDAMYWYRQDPGQGLRLIYYSQIVNDFQKGDIAEGYSVSREKKESFPLTVTSAQKNPTAFYLCASSIRAGTGGNQPQHFGDGTRLSIL.